These 5 T cell receptor beta chains originate from one sample sequenced in a study of beta chain features in type 1 diabetes (dated by TCRdb to 2017 to 2018). Results the study describes overall, beyond this receptor: Type 1 diabetes patients showed a moderate but significant shortening of TCRB CDR3 length in all four CD4+ subsets.

Libraries were built with the immunoSEQ multiplex PCR assay. The entire amount of isolated RNA was reverse transcribed using the High Capacity cDNA Reverse Transcription Kit, so the sequenced TCRB transcripts were expressed ones. The source is immuneACCESS, and TCRdb retained only in-frame sequences with V and J called. Part of the clones is not carried over; for the studies checked, unresolved V genes explain less than half of this, and the remainder is unexplained. In this sample the table shows approximately 270,000 clones, roughly an eighth of which occur a single time. The leading ten clones occupy 0.015% to 0.02% of the sample. The antigens these receptors bind are not known. Sequenced input: naive CD4+ T cells from blood. This specimen's cell subset or site label, per the study, means: true naive CD4+ T cells. The receptors were sampled from a man in his thirties or forties with type 1 diabetes.

The chain recombines TRBV4-3 with TRBJ2-7; D perhaps matches TRBD1 (5 bases). Trimming stripped 0 bases from V and 6 bases from J, with 12 bases between. CDR1 is LGHNA and CDR2 is YSLEER in the germline V gene. There are 14 residues in the CDR3. This chain's CDR3 is CASSQDARRVEQYF. The CDR3 bases are TGCGCCAGCAGCCAAGATGCCCGCAGGGTCGAGCAGTACTTC.

About this clone itself: Other DNA sequences in the sample encode the same CDR3. This sequence joins TRBV5-4 and TRBJ1-1; D is unresolved. Germline V gene data show CDR1 as SGHNT and CDR2 as YYREEE (reference sequence). V lost 2 bases, J lost 1 base, and 6 bases lay in between. The CDR3 is 13 amino acids. The CDR3 coding sequence is TGTGCCAGCAGCTTCTCCAGGAACACTGAAGCTTTCTTT. Its translation is CASSFSRNTEAFF.

Only a few counts were recorded for this clone. The chain employs TRBV2 and TRBJ2-5; perhaps TRBD1 as D (5 bases). CDR3 size: 13 residues. Germline assignment: CDR1 SNHLY and CDR2 FYNNEI. Trimming removed 2 bases from V and 4 bases from J, with 8 bases in between. The CDR3 sequence: CASSESRGETQYF. The DNA of the CDR3 is TGTGCCAGCAGTGAATCAAGGGGAGAGACCCAGTACTTC.

The chain uses TRBV6-6 and TRBJ2-1; 12 bases line up with TRBD2. The CDR3 totals 13 residues. Per germline, CDR1 MNHNY and CDR2 SVGAGI (reference sequence). J was trimmed by 6 bases and V by 11 bases; bases with no gene match: 5. CDR3: CAVRLAGVNEQFF. CDR3 nucleotide sequence: TGTGCCGTGAGACTAGCGGGAGTCAATGAGCAGTTCTTC.

This clone has more than one count but fewer than ten. The gene calls are TRBV9 and TRBJ2-5, with a tentative D call TRBD2 (6 bases). From germline, CDR1 is SGDLS and CDR2 YYNGEE. The CDR3 is made up of 13 amino acids. V lost 4 bases to trimming and J lost 1 base, with 8 bases between them. The CDR3 here is CASSSGLQETQYF. CDR3 sequence (DNA): TGTGCCAGCAGCTCGGGACTCCAAGAGACCCAGTACTTC.